Sequencing of this TCR beta chain was carried out in a study of tissue T cells after allogeneic stem cell transplantation. Method: immunoSEQ multiplex PCR; TCRdb's copy keeps in-frame clones and lacks some. The table records around 1,000 clones, 91% of them present only once. Germline CDR1 and CDR2: KGHDR and SFDVKD. The length of the CDR3 is 15 residues. The V segment lost 7 bases and the J segment 4 bases; nucleotides outside the gene matches: 11. The chain joins TRBV24-1 to TRBJ2-5; TRBD1 matches at 7 bases. This sequence was found in a male patient older than 55 with steroid-refractory graft-versus-host disease after an allogeneic stem cell transplant. The T cells may come from the graft donor. The starting material was spleen tissue, obtained at autopsy. As DNA, the CDR3 is TGTGCCACCAGCAAACCCGGGACAGCGATAGAGACCCAGTACTTC. This encodes CATSKPGTAIETQYF.